This T cell receptor (beta chain) came from a study of blood T cells in healthy people across ages. This clonotype turned up a few times. The germline V and J ends were trimmed by 4 bases and 3 bases, with 13 bases remaining between them. This CDR3 contains 14 residues. Looked up from germline, CDR1 is SGHRS and CDR2 is YFSETQ. For the second PCR, which ran for roughly 6 to 12 cycles, a sample-barcoded 5' primer and a J-beta primer mix were used. Each cDNA molecule was tagged by a template-switch adaptor that had 12 random nucleotides. TCRdb passed the 5' RACE reads through MiXCR, listing each CDR3 protein once. Among more than 1.4 million distinct CDR3 sequences listed, 42% were seen once.

The sequenced sample was blood. The sequence was collected from a woman under 30 in good health. The V gene is TRBV5-1, the J gene TRBJ1-1; D is unresolved. The CDR3 bases are TGCGCCAGCAGCCCGTCGGACGGTTACACTGAAGCTTTCTTT. Translation gives CASSPSDGYTEAFF. The full variable domain, with the rest looked up from reference TRBV5-1 and TRBJ1-1, is KAGVTQTPRYLIKTRGQQVTLSCSPISGHRSVSWYQQTPGQGLQFLFEYFSETQRNKGNFPGRFSGRQFSNSRSEMNVSTLELGDSALYLCASSPSDGYTEAFFGQGTRLTVV.